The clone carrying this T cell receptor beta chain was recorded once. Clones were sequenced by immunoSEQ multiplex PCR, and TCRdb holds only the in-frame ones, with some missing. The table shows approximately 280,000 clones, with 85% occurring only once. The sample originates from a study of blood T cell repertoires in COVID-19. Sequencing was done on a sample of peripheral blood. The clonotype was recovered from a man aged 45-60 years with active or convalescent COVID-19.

The CDR3: CASSARGLHTEAFF. CDR3 sequence (DNA): TGTGCCAGCAGCGCCCGAGGGCTGCACACTGAAGCTTTCTTT. The rearrangement uses TRBV7-3 and TRBJ1-1; D uncertain. The CDR3 consists of 14 residues. Deletions cut 5 bases from V and 3 bases from J, with 13 bases between. Germline loops: CDR1 SGHTA, CDR2 FQGTGA.